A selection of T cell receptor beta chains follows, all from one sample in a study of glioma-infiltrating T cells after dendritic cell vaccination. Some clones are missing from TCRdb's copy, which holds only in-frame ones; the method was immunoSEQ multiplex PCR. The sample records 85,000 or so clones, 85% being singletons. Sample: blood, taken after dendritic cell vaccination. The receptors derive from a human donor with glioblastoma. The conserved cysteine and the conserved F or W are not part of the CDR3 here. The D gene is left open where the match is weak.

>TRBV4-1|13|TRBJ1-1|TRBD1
ASSQAGTGYTEAF
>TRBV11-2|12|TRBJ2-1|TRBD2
ASSLAGGRNEQF
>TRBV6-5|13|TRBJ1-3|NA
ASRAWESSGNTIY
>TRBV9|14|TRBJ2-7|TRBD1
ASSAQAGGLAYEQY
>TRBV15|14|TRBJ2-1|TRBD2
ATSREVAGANNEQF
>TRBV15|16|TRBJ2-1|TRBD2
ATSSPLGTSGLYNEQF
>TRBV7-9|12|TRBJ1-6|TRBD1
ASSRGTGVSPLH
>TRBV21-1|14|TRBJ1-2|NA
ASSRRTGRRAYGYT
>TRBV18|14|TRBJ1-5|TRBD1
ASSPSGQGANQPQH
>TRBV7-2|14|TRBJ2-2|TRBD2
ASSQRSGSITGELF
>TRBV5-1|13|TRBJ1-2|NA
ASRNTGTSTYGYT
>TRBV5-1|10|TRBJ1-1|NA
ASRGGDTEAF
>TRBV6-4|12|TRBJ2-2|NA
ASSEQGLTGELF
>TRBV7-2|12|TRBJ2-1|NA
ASRTEQGYNEQF
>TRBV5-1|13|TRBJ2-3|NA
ASSLDIPFTDTQY
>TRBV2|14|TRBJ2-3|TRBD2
ASSSGTSGATDTQY
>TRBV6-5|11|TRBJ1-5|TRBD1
ASSRTGNQPQH
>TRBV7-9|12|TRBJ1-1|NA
ASRPGQVNTEAF
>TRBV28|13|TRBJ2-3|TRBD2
ASSPWGGITDTQY
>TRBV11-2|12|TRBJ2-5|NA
ASSKVSTKETQY
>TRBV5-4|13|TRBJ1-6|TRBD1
ASSLGADRDSPLH
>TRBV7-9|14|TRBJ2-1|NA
ASSLGAGGIYNEQF
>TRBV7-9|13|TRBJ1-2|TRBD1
ASSDRDRESSGYT
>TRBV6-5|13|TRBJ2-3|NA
ASSRGTYSTDTQY
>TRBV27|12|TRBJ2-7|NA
ASSPDSSAYEQY
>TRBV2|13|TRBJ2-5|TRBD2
ASRRTSGGKETQY
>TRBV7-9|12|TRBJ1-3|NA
ASSLSVSGNTIY
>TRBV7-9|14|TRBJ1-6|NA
ASSLAGTQINSPLH
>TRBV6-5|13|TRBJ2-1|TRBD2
ASSYGTSGTNEQF
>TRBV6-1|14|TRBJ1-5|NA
ASSEAGWAGNQPQH